This T cell receptor beta chain was observed in a study of shared clonotypes between healthy human individuals. As concerns this clone: Its antigen is not identified.

DNA at 150 to 200 ng, approximately 30,000 T cell genomes, went into sorted-subset replicate PCRs. Assay: immunoSEQ multiplex PCR; the TCRdb copy retains only in-frame clones and omits some. Among roughly 1.4 million clones listed, about 98.5% were seen once. The CDR3 contains 12 residues. The germline V gene encodes CDR1 SGHNT and CDR2 YENEEA. Trimming removed 1 base from V and 9 bases from J, with 7 bases in between. Study conclusions and caveats: Owing to a small donor count, the genetic and exposure-history diversity represented was limited. Clonotypes shared by all four sorted-subset donors had higher generation probabilities than non-shared clonotypes.

The source material was naive CD4+ T cells sorted from blood. The subset here: CD45RA+ positively selected. The TCR originated in a man younger than 45 in good health. This chain connects TRBV11-3 to TRBJ2-1; D call uncertain. The CDR3 nucleotides read TGTGCCAGCAGCTTAGGGGCTAGTGAGCAGTTCTTC. Translation: CASSLGASEQFF.